The 32 T cell receptor beta chains below were found in one sample sequenced in a study of T cell repertoires in cytomegalovirus infection (dated by TCRdb to the late 2010s). Sequencing took place on an Illumina HiSeq 1500. TCRdb trimmed the raw reads at Q25, called clones with MiXCR and kept productive beta chains. Each record represents a unique CDR3 protein, reported with the most common genes and DNA among its rows. Present in this sample are about 600,000 distinct CDR3 sequences, less than 25% of which were seen just once. The leading ten clones occupy roughly 8% of the sample. Sequenced input: CD8+ T cells from PBMCs. These receptors were collected from a human donor in good health (CMV status not recorded). Some clones in this sample may be carry-over from other donors' samples.

This clonotype was recorded once. This chain's CDR3 is CASSPLLAGDNEQFF. CDR3 nucleotide sequence: TGTGCCAGCTCCCCCCTGCTAGCGGGGGACAATGAGCAGTTCTTC. This rearrangement joins TRBV6-1 to TRBJ2-1, with TRBD2 identical over 10 bases. The CDR3 consists of 15 residues. With V trimmed by 8 bases and J by 5 bases, 9 bases remained unmatched. Germline CDR1 is MNHNS and CDR2 is SASEGT.

This chain joins TRBV7-6 and TRBJ2-3; D remains ambiguous. The CDR3 runs to 17 residues. CDR1 is SGHVS, CDR2 FNYEAQ, per germline. V was pared by 7 bases and J by 0 bases, with 20 bases between. As DNA, the CDR3 is TGTGCCAGCATTCCCCTCGGAACCCAGTCTAGCACAGATACGCAGTATTTT. Protein: CASIPLGTQSSTDTQYF. Looking up the rest from reference TRBV7-6 and TRBJ2-3 gives the full variable domain: GAGVSQSPRYKVTKRGQDVALRCDPISGHVSLYWYRQALGQGPEFLTYFNYEAQQDKSGLPNDRFSAERPEGSISTLTIQRTEQRDSAMYRCASIPLGTQSSTDTQYFGPGTRLTVL.

In this sample, this clonotype turned up a few times. V gene TRBV2 combines with J gene TRBJ2-7; 9 bases agree with TRBD1. CDR1 is SNHLY and CDR2 is FYNNEI in the germline V gene. V trimming: 11 bases; J trimming: 3 bases; junction bases outside the gene matches: 5. CDR3 length: 12 residues. CDR3 amino acids: CASRDRVYEQYF. Here the CDR3 DNA reads TGTGCCTCACGGGACAGGGTCTACGAGCAGTACTTC.

V is TRBV20-1 and J is TRBJ1-4, with D unresolved. Germline-derived CDR1 and CDR2 are DFQATT and SNEGSKA (reference sequence). The CDR3 is 13 residues long. V was pared by 6 bases and J by 7 bases, with 15 bases between. This chain's CDR3 is CSAPGSGGEKLFF. The CDR3 nucleotides are TGCAGTGCGCCCGGGTCTGGCGGTGAAAAACTGTTTTTT.

The chain uses TRBV7-6 and TRBJ2-5; D possibly corresponds to TRBD2 (5 bases). Trimming took off 1 base at V and 2 bases at J, with 8 bases between the two ends. The CDR3 runs 14 residues. The germline CDR1 and CDR2 sequences are SGHVS and FNYEAQ. DNA for the CDR3: TGTGCCAGCAGCTTAGGGACTCAGCAAGAGACCCAGTACTTC. Encoded protein: CASSLGTQQETQYF.

This clonotype appeared a few times. The chain combines TRBV10-3 with TRBJ2-5; D remains unclear. Trimming shortened V by 7 bases and J by 3 bases, and 15 bases separated the two germline ends. Germline lookup yields CDR1 ENHRY and CDR2 SYGVKD. This CDR3 has 14 residues. CDR3 in DNA: TGTGCCATCATCGACGCGCAGGCGAAAGAGACCCAGTACTTC. It is translated as CAIIDAQAKETQYF.

This clonotype has a count of ten or more. V and J are TRBV7-6 and TRBJ2-1; unclear D gene. V lost 2 bases and J lost 0, with 8 bases in between. The CDR3 runs 15 residues. Germline CDR1 and CDR2: SGHVS and FNYEAQ. The CDR3 here is CASSLTQSSYNEQFF. Here the CDR3 DNA reads TGTGCCAGCAGCTTAACTCAGAGCTCCTACAATGAGCAGTTCTTC.

V is TRBV12-5 and J is TRBJ2-1; D gene ambiguous. Germline V CDR1 and CDR2: LGHNT, FRNRAP. CDR3 length: 15 residues. V was shortened by 7 bases and J by 0 bases, with 13 bases between the two germline ends. For the CDR3, the DNA is TGTGCTAGTGCCCCTGGGGTAGGCTCCTACAATGAGCAGTTCTTC. As protein: CASAPGVGSYNEQFF.

The chain employs TRBV10-3 and TRBJ2-2; 9 bases agree with TRBD1. This CDR3 is built from 16 residues. With 6 bases clipped from V and 0 bases from J, the junction kept 5 bases outside the gene matches. The germline V gene has CDR1 ENHRY and CDR2 SYGVKD. The CDR3 protein is CAIRGDRGSNTGELFF. The CDR3 region has the DNA TGTGCCATCAGAGGAGACAGGGGGTCGAACACCGGGGAGCTGTTTTTT.

The chain has TRBV12-3 or TRBV12-4 and TRBJ1-6; D ambiguous. The CDR3 consists of 11 residues. With 4 bases removed from V and 14 bases from J, the gap between germline ends came to 9 bases. DNA for the CDR3: TGTGCCAGCAGTTCAGAAGGGACCCTCCACTTT. This sequence encodes CASSSEGTLHF.

The chain combines TRBV7-6 with TRBJ2-2, with D maybe TRBD1 (5 bases). In germline, CDR1 is SGHVS, CDR2 FNYEAQ. This CDR3 comprises 19 residues. Trimming removed 4 bases from V and 1 base from J, with 22 bases in between. The CDR3 sequence is CASSSSRYRPTENTGELFF. CDR3 DNA sequence: TGTGCCAGCAGCTCCTCACGTTATCGTCCGACAGAGAACACCGGGGAGCTGTTTTTT.

There are many counts of this clonotype. The rearrangement uses TRBV28 and TRBJ1-5; D may be TRBD1 (6 bases). From germline, CDR1 is MDHEN and CDR2 SYDVKM. This CDR3 has 17 amino acids. Trimming stripped 6 bases from V and 0 bases from J, with 18 bases between. The CDR3 coding sequence is TGTGCCAGCAGGTACCTGGACAGAGATTATAGCAATCAGCCCCAGCATTTT. Protein product: CASRYLDRDYSNQPQHF. Variable domain in full (rest from reference TRBV28 and TRBJ1-5): DVKVTQSSRYLVKRTGEKVFLECVQDMDHENMFWYRQDPGLGLRLIYFSYDVKMKEKGDIPEGYSVSREKKERFSLILESASTNQTSMYLCASRYLDRDYSNQPQHFGDGTRLSIL.

Of note for this clonotype: This may come from a read error, since a much larger clone is one base off. The chain carries TRBV7-8 and TRBJ2-7, with D hard to call. Germline V gene data show CDR1 as SGHVS and CDR2 as FQNEAQ. The CDR3 runs 11 residues. Here the CDR3 reads CASTSSVEQNF. The DNA for the CDR3 is TGTGCCAGCACCTCCTCGGTGGAGCAGAACTTC.

This clonotype was recorded many times. The chain carries TRBV7-2 and TRBJ2-2; the D gene is possibly TRBD2 (5 bases). The germline gives CDR1 SGHTA, CDR2 FQGNSA. V was pared by 5 bases and J by 3 bases, with 10 bases between. The CDR3 totals 14 residues. This CDR3 is CASSRGPYTGELFF. In nucleotides, the CDR3 is TGTGCCAGCAGCCGCGGGCCATACACCGGGGAGCTGTTTTTT.

The sample holds a few counts of this clonotype. The chain links TRBV6-2 or TRBV6-3 to TRBJ2-7; D call uncertain. The CDR3 has 12 residues. Trimming took 0 bases from V and 6 from J, leaving 6 bases between them. The germline gives CDR1 MNHEY, CDR2 SVGEGT. CDR3 bases: TGTGCCAGCAGTTACTCGACCGGCGAGCAGTACGTC. Its protein product is CASSYSTGEQYV.

The J gene is TRBJ1-6, the V gene TRBV15, with D perhaps matching TRBD1 (5 bases). With 0 bases removed from V and 7 bases from J, the gap between germline ends came to 10 bases. CDR1 is LNHNV and CDR2 is YYDKDF in the germline V gene (reference sequence). The CDR3 runs to 15 residues. CDR3 in amino acids: CATSRDRGRNSPLHF. In DNA, the CDR3 is TGTGCCACCAGCAGAGATAGGGGACGGAATTCACCCCTCCACTTT.

This clonotype has ten or more counts. This rearrangement joins TRBV7-9 to TRBJ2-4; D gene uncertain. The V end lost 4 bases, the J end lost 0 bases, and 10 bases lay between the germline ends. Germline V CDR1 and CDR2: SEHNR, FQNEAQ (reference sequence). CDR3 length: 15 amino acids. The CDR3 DNA follows: TGTGCCAGCAGCTCGGCCGTACGAGCCAAAAACATTCAGTACTTC. Translated: CASSSAVRAKNIQYF.

The chain joins TRBV6-1 to TRBJ2-7; D may be TRBD2 (5 bases). Trimming cost V 3 bases and J 0 bases, with 9 bases left between them. CDR3 length: 14 residues. CDR1 is MNHNS, CDR2 SASEGT, per germline. The chain's CDR3 is CASSDEGSSYEQYV. CDR3 sequence (DNA): TGTGCCAGCAGTGACGAGGGAAGCTCCTACGAGCAGTACGTC.

This clonotype was counted between two and nine times. The chain carries TRBV27 and TRBJ2-3, with D hard to call. Per germline, CDR1 MNHEY and CDR2 SMNVEV (reference sequence). The ends were cut back, 1 base at V and 2 bases at J, with 13 bases in the middle. The CDR3 is 16 residues long. The chain's CDR3 is CASSLFFGVNTDTQYF. DNA of the CDR3: TGTGCCAGCAGTTTATTTTTTGGGGTCAACACAGATACGCAGTATTTT.

In this sample, this clonotype turned up a few times. V and J are TRBV28 and TRBJ2-3; perhaps TRBD2 as D (5 bases). Germline CDR1 MDHEN, CDR2 SYDVKM. The V and J ends lost 5 bases and 1 base respectively, with 13 bases between them. This CDR3 is 15 amino acids long. The CDR3 sequence is CASSQTSYRTDTQYF. The CDR3 coding sequence is TGTGCCAGCAGTCAAACTAGTTACCGCACAGATACGCAGTATTTT.

This clonotype was seen more than once but under ten times. The chain recombines TRBV20-1 with TRBJ2-5; no definite D call. Looked up from germline, CDR1 is DFQATT and CDR2 is SNEGSKA (reference sequence). The germline V and J ends were trimmed by 1 base and 1 base, with 7 bases remaining between them. This CDR3 is 13 amino acids long. CDR3 DNA: TGCAGTGCTAGAGGTGCGGCCCAAGAGACCCAGTACTTC. It yields the protein CSARGAAQETQYF.

On this clonotype: One base away lies a much larger clone, so this may be a sequencing read error. V is TRBV7-6 and J is TRBJ2-5, with 11 bases fitting TRBD1. CDR3 length equals 15 residues. Germline CDR1 and CDR2: SGHVS and FNYEAQ. The CDR3 sequence is CASSPDRGRVETRYF. CDR3 nucleotide sequence: TGTGCTAGCAGCCCGGACAGGGGGCGCGTGGAGACCCGGTACTTC.

The chain couples TRBV20-1 to TRBJ2-5, with TRBD2 identical over 7 bases. CDR1 is DFQATT, CDR2 SNEGSKA, per germline (reference sequence). V lost 5 bases and J lost 4; bases outside the gene matches: 10. This CDR3 has 14 amino acids. The CDR3 is CSAPAGRARETQYF. As DNA, the CDR3 is TGCAGTGCTCCCGCGGGGAGGGCCCGAGAGACCCAGTACTTC.

The chain combines TRBV28 with TRBJ2-7; the D gene is possibly TRBD1 (5 bases). CDR1 MDHEN and CDR2 SYDVKM come from the germline V gene. V lost 7 bases, J lost 1 base, and 11 bases lay in between. The CDR3 contains 13 residues. The DNA for the CDR3 is TGTGCCAGCATGGACACGCAGTCCTACGAGCAGTACGTC. Encoded protein: CASMDTQSYEQYV.

This clonotype was detected ten times or more. This chain connects TRBV20-1 to TRBJ2-7; TRBD2 matches 15 bases. Germline V gene sequence: CDR1 DFQATT, CDR2 SNEGSKA (reference sequence). The CDR3 is 18 residues long. V shed 6 bases, J shed 0 bases, and the junction held 12 bases outside the gene matches. CDR3 DNA: TGCAGTGCAGGGGTGGGACTAGCGGGGGGCTTGATCTCCTACGAGCAGTACTTC. This gives the protein CSAGVGLAGGLISYEQYF.

The V call is TRBV14, the J call TRBJ2-5; TRBD1 agrees at 7 bases. With V trimmed by 6 bases and J by 3 bases, 7 bases remained unmatched. Germline lookup yields CDR1 SGHDN and CDR2 FVKESK. CDR3 length equals 14 residues. This chain's CDR3 is CASSKSTGKETQYF. The CDR3 bases are TGTGCCAGCAGTAAGTCGACAGGGAAAGAGACCCAGTACTTC.

This clonotype has just a few counts. The J gene is TRBJ1-6, the V gene TRBV6-2 or TRBV6-3; D gene uncertain. The V gene lost 2 bases and the J gene lost 9 bases, with 5 bases spanning the gap. The CDR3 is made up of 12 amino acids. Germline CDR1 is MNHEY and CDR2 is SVGEGT. CDR3 sequence (DNA): TGTGCCAGCAGTTACGACCGTTCACCCCTCCACTTT. Its protein is CASSYDRSPLHF.

This clonotype was seen only a few times. J is TRBJ2-7 and V is TRBV12-3 or TRBV12-4; D possibly corresponds to TRBD2 (5 bases). Deletions cut 5 bases from V and 3 bases from J, with 14 bases between. The CDR3 is 14 residues long. Here the CDR3 reads CASSLGIDYYEQYF. The CDR3 DNA follows: TGTGCCAGCAGTCTGGGCATAGACTACTACGAGCAGTACTTC.

The rearrangement uses TRBV20-1 and TRBJ1-5; the D is unclear. The CDR3 is 14 amino acids. Germline V gene sequence: CDR1 DFQATT, CDR2 SNEGSKA (reference sequence). Trimming shortened V by 4 bases and J by 0 bases, and 10 bases separated the two germline ends. For the CDR3, the DNA is TGCAGTGCTAACGGAGATTATAGCAATCAGCCCCAGCATTTT. This encodes CSANGDYSNQPQHF.

There are many counts of this clonotype. The rearrangement uses TRBV25-1 and TRBJ1-1, with TRBD1 identical over 7 bases. CDR3 size: 16 residues. Germline CDR1 MGHDK, CDR2 SYGVNS. The J segment lost 6 bases and the V segment lost 0 bases, leaving 10 bases of the junction unmatched. CDR3 DNA sequence: TGTGCCAGCAGTGAATACGCAGGGGGTTGGGAGGCTGAAGCTTTCTTT. As protein: CASSEYAGGWEAEAFF.

The CDR3 DNA reads as TGTGCCAGCAGCTTAGAGTTCCGCGAGGCCAAAGAGACCCAGTACTTC. Its translation: CASSLEFREAKETQYF. The J gene is TRBJ2-5, the V gene TRBV7-9, with D unclear. The CDR3 length is 16 residues. Trimming took 1 base from V and 3 from J, leaving 15 bases between them. Germline lookup yields CDR1 SEHNR and CDR2 FQNEAQ (reference sequence).

To note about this clonotype: The conserved final phenylalanine or tryptophan is absent from the CDR3, which likely points to a read error. The chain employs TRBV11-2 and TRBJ2-1; the D gene is possibly TRBD2 (5 bases). The CDR3 consists of 12 residues. The V end was cut by 5 bases, the J end by 9 bases, with 11 bases between. Germline assignment: CDR1 SGHAT and CDR2 FQNNGV. CDR3 sequence reads: CASSPRAGEQFI. DNA of the CDR3: TGTGCCAGCAGCCCACGGGCGGGTGAGCAGTTCATC.